This T cell receptor (beta chain) was identified during a study of breast tumors, draining lymph nodes, adjacent tissues. The germline V gene has CDR1 DFQATT and CDR2 SNEGSKA (reference sequence). The ends lost 3 bases at V and 3 bases at J; junction bases unmatched: 6. The CDR3 runs to 15 residues. TCRdb re-called the multiplex PCR reads with MiXCR, one entry per CDR3 protein. The sample has roughly 100,000 distinct CDR3 sequences; approximately 28% are singletons. Axillary draining lymph nodes of breast cancer patients supplied the node samples. This clonotype was observed at least ten times. What it binds is not known. Study-wide results and limits: Luminal-like breast cancer showed significantly greater tumor-nontumor repertoire similarity than basal-like breast cancer did. Tumors had less TCR diversity than lymph nodes, more than nontumor tissue. Tumor T cell lymph node origin was a supported hypothesis, not proven.

Input material: axillary lymph node tissue. The receptor was isolated from a female donor with breast cancer. Some clones in this sample may be carry-over from other donors' samples. The chain carries TRBV20-1 and TRBJ2-5; 11 nucleotides agree with TRBD2. The CDR3 nucleotides read TGCAGTGCTAGCGGGACTAGCGGTAACGAAGAGACCCAGTACTTC. Encoded protein: CSASGTSGNEETQYF.